The 15 T cell receptor beta chains below all came from one sample that was sequenced in a study of identical twins. TCRdb used MiXCR to reprocess the 5' RACE reads, holding one entry per CDR3 protein. Here the sample spans some 900,000 distinct CDR3 sequences, 10% to 15% being singletons. The same sample was also used in a study of yellow fever vaccine responses in identical twins.

The sequencing input was PBMCs. These receptors were collected from a woman under 30 in good health.

This clonotype has only a few counts. J is TRBJ1-6 and V is TRBV6-2 or TRBV6-3; no definite D call. The CDR3 loop spans 13 amino acids. Germline V gene sequence: CDR1 MNHEY, CDR2 SVGEGT. Trimming removed 6 bases at V and 9 bases at J, with 12 bases between. This CDR3 reads CASSAAEFSPLHF. CDR3 in DNA: TGTGCCAGCAGCGCAGCAGAATTTTCACCCCTCCACTTT.

In its sample, this clonotype was seen many times. J is TRBJ2-3 and V is TRBV11-2, with 9 bases lining up with TRBD2. Trimming cost V 2 bases and J 0 bases; bases outside gene matches: 3. The CDR3 runs to 16 residues. CDR1 SGHAT and CDR2 FQNNGV come from the germline V gene. The CDR3 DNA follows: TGTGCCAGCAGCTTATTGACTAGCGGTAGCACAGATACGCAGTATTTT. Translated, it gives CASSLLTSGSTDTQYF.

This chain links TRBV5-1 with TRBJ2-2, with D possibly TRBD1 on 6 matching bases. The CDR3 is 16 residues long. The germline gives CDR1 SGHRS, CDR2 YFSETQ. The V and J ends lost 0 bases and 2 bases respectively, with 11 bases between them. This CDR3 reads CASSLVQGQNTGELFF. The DNA for the CDR3 is TGCGCCAGCAGCTTGGTGCAGGGGCAAAACACCGGGGAGCTGTTTTTT. Combining the CDR3 with reference TRBV5-1 and TRBJ2-2 gives the whole variable domain KAGVTQTPRYLIKTRGQQVTLSCSPISGHRSVSWYQQTPGQGLQFLFEYFSETQRNKGNFPGRFSGRQFSNSRSEMNVSTLELGDSALYLCASSLVQGQNTGELFFGEGSRLTVL.

The chain joins TRBV3-1 to TRBJ2-1; D gene ambiguous. CDR1 and CDR2 from the germline V gene are LGHDT and YNNKEL (reference sequence). The V end lost 0 bases, the J end lost 8 bases, and 14 bases lay between the germline ends. The CDR3 runs to 15 residues. The CDR3 DNA follows: TGTGCCAGCAGCCAAGAAGTCTGGGCGATGGATGAGCAGTTCTTC. Translation gives CASSQEVWAMDEQFF.

A few counts support this clonotype. The V and J genes are TRBV4-2 and TRBJ2-1, with 11 positions matching TRBD1. The length of the CDR3 is 19 residues. Germline V gene data show CDR1 as LGHNA and CDR2 as YNFKEQ. V lost 0 bases and J lost 8; bases outside the gene matches: 15. CDR3 DNA: TGTGCCAGCAGCCAAGATCGCCGCGATCCGGGACAGGGGGTCTATGAGCAGTTCTTC. Protein product: CASSQDRRDPGQGVYEQFF.

V usage is TRBV11-2 and J usage is TRBJ2-7; 8 positions match TRBD2. The V segment lost 1 base and the J segment 1 base; nucleotides outside the gene matches: 6. CDR1 is SGHAT and CDR2 is FQNNGV in the germline V gene. The CDR3 length is 16 residues. CDR3 protein: CASSLGRTSQSYEQYV. Here the CDR3 DNA reads TGTGCCAGCAGCTTAGGGCGGACTAGCCAGTCCTACGAGCAGTACGTC.

V and J are TRBV10-3 and TRBJ2-3; D is perhaps TRBD2 (5 bases). Trimming cost V 4 bases and J 0 bases, with 5 bases left between them. CDR3 size: 13 residues. The germline gives CDR1 ENHRY, CDR2 SYGVKD. The CDR3 spells CAISGTSTDTQYF. The CDR3 region has the DNA TGTGCCATCAGTGGGACTAGCACAGATACGCAGTATTTT.

The CDR3 spells CASSYIDRSNQPQHF. The CDR3 DNA follows: TGTGCCAGCAGTTACATCGACAGGAGCAATCAGCCCCAGCATTTT. The chain couples TRBV27 to TRBJ1-5, with D possibly being TRBD1 (6 bases). The V gene lost 4 bases and the J gene lost 1 base, with 11 bases spanning the gap. The CDR3 runs 15 residues. In germline, CDR1 is MNHEY, CDR2 SMNVEV (reference sequence).

This clonotype appeared a few times. V is TRBV10-3 and J is TRBJ2-1; 9 bases fit TRBD1. Germline V gene lookup returns CDR1 ENHRY and CDR2 SYGVKD. Germline trimming cut 8 bases from V and 4 bases from J; bases unmatched to any gene: 6. This CDR3 comprises 14 residues. The CDR3 loop is CAIRSGTGYNEQFF. Here the CDR3 DNA reads TGTGCCATCCGGTCCGGGACAGGGTACAATGAGCAGTTCTTC.

This clonotype was detected ten times or more. CDR3: CASSPGLAETYEQYF. The CDR3 DNA is TGTGCCAGCAGCCCCGGACTAGCGGAAACCTACGAGCAGTACTTC. The rearrangement links TRBV7-9 to TRBJ2-7; TRBD2 agrees at 10 bases. CDR3 length: 15 amino acids. Germline V gene lookup returns CDR1 SEHNR and CDR2 FQNEAQ (reference sequence). Trimming cost V 5 bases and J 2 bases; bases outside gene matches: 6.

The chain's CDR3 is CASKAGSGTDTQYF. The CDR3 nucleotides read TGTGCCAGCAAAGCGGGGTCAGGCACAGATACGCAGTATTTT. The rearrangement uses TRBV9 and TRBJ2-3; TRBD2 aligns across 7 bases. V gave up 6 bases and J gave up 1 base; unmatched junction bases: 5. Germline V gives CDR1 SGDLS, CDR2 YYNGEE. The CDR3 is made up of 14 amino acids.

This clonotype was seen a few times. The rearrangement joins TRBV19 to TRBJ2-3; 9 positions agree with TRBD2. This CDR3 comprises 15 residues. J lost 2 bases, V lost 7 bases, and 7 bases had no gene match. Looked up from germline, CDR1 is LNHDA and CDR2 is SQIVND (reference sequence). The CDR3 spells CASKLAGAITDTQYF. In nucleotides, the CDR3 is TGTGCCAGTAAGTTAGCGGGGGCCATCACAGATACGCAGTATTTT.

This clonotype has only a few counts. The genes are TRBV29-1 and TRBJ2-2; D gene uncertain. Per germline, CDR1 SQVTM and CDR2 ANQGSEA. V was cut by 5 bases and J by 6 bases, with 16 bases left in between. This CDR3 region has 14 residues. The CDR3 protein is CSVRPGSGSGELFF. Written as DNA, the CDR3 is TGCAGCGTTCGTCCCGGATCCGGGTCCGGGGAGCTGTTTTTT.

This sequence joins TRBV6-1 and TRBJ2-7; D gene unclear. The CDR3 contains 14 residues. Per germline, CDR1 MNHNS and CDR2 SASEGT. Trimming removed 4 bases from V and 0 bases from J, with 10 bases in between. The CDR3 nucleotides read TGTGCCAGCAGTGCCGCAGCCCCCTCCTACGAGCAGTACTTC. This codes for CASSAAAPSYEQYF.

The table lists this clonotype with a count of one. The rearrangement joins TRBV13 to TRBJ2-6, with D unclear. Looked up from germline, CDR1 is PRHDT and CDR2 is FYEKMQ (reference sequence). CDR3 length equals 15 residues. The V gene lost 2 bases and the J gene lost 0 bases, with 5 bases spanning the gap. The CDR3 protein is CASSLQVSGANVLTF. CDR3 sequence (DNA): TGTGCCAGCAGCTTACAGGTCTCTGGGGCCAACGTCCTGACTTTC. The whole variable domain, remainder taken from reference TRBV13 and TRBJ2-6, is AAGVIQSPRHLIKEKRETATLKCYPIPRHDTVYWYQQGPGQDPQFLISFYEKMQSDKGSIPDRFSAQQFSDYHSELNMSSLELGDSALYFCASSLQVSGANVLTFGAGSRLTVL.